The sequence of this T cell receptor (beta chain) was determined in a study of cytomegalovirus exposure and HLA in healthy donors. The PCR contained 60 Vbeta and 13 Jbeta primers. The assay was immunoSEQ multiplex PCR, and TCRdb's table has in-frame clones only and misses some. The data show around 90,000 clones, around 67% seen once. There are 17 residues in the CDR3. Germline CDR1 is MNHEY and CDR2 is SMNVEV (reference sequence). V lost 3 bases and J 3 bases, leaving 18 bases between the germline ends. The chain employs TRBV27 and TRBJ2-1, with D possibly being TRBD1 (6 bases). This clonotype originated in a human donor in good health. Specimen: PBMCs. CDR3 DNA: TGTGCCAGCAGTTTGGGTCTAGGGGGAAATGTCTACAATGAGCAGTTCTTC. Translating gives CASSLGLGGNVYNEQFF.